The 9 T cell receptor beta chains listed next were all sequenced from one sample in a study of CD8 T cells in ankylosing spondylitis. Study-wide results and caveats: Among TCR beta sequences, a motif of eight or nine highly homologous variants appeared characteristic of ankylosing spondylitis blood.

Each CDR3 protein gets one entry after TCRdb re-called the 5' RACE reads with MiXCR. Of hundreds of thousands of distinct CDR3 sequences detected, roughly 15% appear once; the ten largest clones hold just over 1%. These TCRs' antigens remain unknown. Sequenced: blood, either unsorted or a sorted T cell fraction (not recorded which). The receptors were sampled from a male donor with ankylosing spondylitis.

This clonotype was detected many times. V usage is TRBV12-3 or TRBV12-4 and J usage is TRBJ2-7, with 10 nucleotides matching TRBD1. Unmatched junction bases numbered 5, after V lost 4 bases and J lost 2 bases. This CDR3 comprises 15 residues. In DNA, the CDR3 is TGTGCCAGCAGTTCCGCCGGGACAGGGGCCTACGAGCAGTACTTC. It codes for CASSSAGTGAYEQYF.

This clonotype turned up a few times. This chain links TRBV20-1 with TRBJ2-7; D gene ambiguous. This CDR3 has 13 residues. Germline CDR1 and CDR2: DFQATT and SNEGSKA (reference sequence). Trimming took off 5 bases at V and 7 bases at J, with 18 bases between the two ends. The CDR3 DNA follows: TGCAGTGCTCCGTCGGCAGGAGAGGCGGAGCAGTACTTC. This sequence encodes CSAPSAGEAEQYF.

This clonotype was found a few times. The CDR3 spells CASSLPGTANTGELFF. CDR3 nucleotides: TGTGCCAGCAGTTTGCCCGGGACGGCGAACACCGGGGAGCTGTTTTTT. The rearrangement joins TRBV12-3 or TRBV12-4 to TRBJ2-2, with D perhaps TRBD1 or TRBD2 (5 bases each). This CDR3 is built from 16 residues. Trimming removed 3 bases at V and 0 bases at J, with 11 bases between.

The V call is TRBV27, the J call TRBJ2-3; D gene uncertain. The CDR3 has 14 amino acids. The V and J ends lost 5 bases and 0 bases respectively, with 9 bases between them. CDR1 is MNHEY, CDR2 SMNVEV, per germline (reference sequence). The CDR3 nucleotides are TGTGCCAGCAGTGGCGCACTCAGCACAGATACGCAGTATTTT. As protein: CASSGALSTDTQYF.

The chain recombines TRBV29-1 with TRBJ2-5; tentatively, D is TRBD2 (5 bases). The germline V and J ends were trimmed by 6 bases and 5 bases, with 16 bases remaining between them. Germline-derived CDR1 and CDR2 are SQVTM and ANQGSEA. CDR3 size: 13 residues. The chain's CDR3 is CSVKVTPGETQYF. The CDR3 region has the DNA TGCAGCGTAAAGGTGACCCCGGGGGAGACCCAGTACTTC.

In its sample, this clonotype was seen a few times. The chain couples TRBV10-2 to TRBJ1-5; weak D call: TRBD1 (6 bases). The CDR3 runs 14 residues. The V end was cut by 5 bases, the J end by 7 bases, with 15 bases between. Per germline, CDR1 WSHSY and CDR2 SAAADI. The DNA of the CDR3 is TGCGCCAGCAGTACCGGGACAAGCGGACAGCCCCAGCATTTT. Encoded protein: CASSTGTSGQPQHF.

The chain's CDR3 is CASTRGLAGGNEQFF. For the CDR3, the DNA is TGTGCCAGCACCCGAGGACTAGCGGGAGGTAATGAGCAGTTCTTC. The chain has TRBV3-1 and TRBJ2-1, with 14 bases identical to TRBD2. Germline CDR1 and CDR2: LGHDT and YNNKEL (reference sequence). The CDR3 totals 15 residues. The J segment lost 7 bases and the V segment lost 7 bases, leaving 6 bases of the junction unmatched.

The J gene is TRBJ2-1, the V gene TRBV20-1; D perhaps matches TRBD1 (6 bases). Germline V gives CDR1 DFQATT, CDR2 SNEGSKA (reference sequence). V shed 5 bases and J shed 0 bases, with 17 bases lying between them. The CDR3 runs to 16 residues. The CDR3 here is CSAPHVGASSYNEQFF. The CDR3 nucleotides read TGCAGTGCTCCCCACGTGGGGGCTAGCTCCTACAATGAGCAGTTCTTC.

Many counts were recorded for this clonotype. V and J are TRBV5-1 and TRBJ2-4, with TRBD2 matching 8 bases. CDR1 and CDR2 from the germline V gene are SGHRS and YFSETQ. V shed 7 bases, J shed 15 bases, and the junction held 18 bases outside the gene matches. The CDR3 consists of 14 residues. CDR3 bases: TGCGCCAGCTCTTCCACCAGCGGGAGTTTCGTTGGGTACTTC. Its protein is CASSSTSGSFVGYF. Full variable domain (outside the CDR3, taken from reference TRBV5-1 and TRBJ2-4): KAGVTQTPRYLIKTRGQQVTLSCSPISGHRSVSWYQQTPGQGLQFLFEYFSETQRNKGNFPGRFSGRQFSNSRSEMNVSTLELGDSALYLCASSSTSGSFVGYFGAGTRLSVL.